This T cell receptor beta chain was recorded in a study of T cells in localized non-small cell lung cancer. General study points: Adjacent lung was found to contain a median approximately 60 of the top 100 tumor clones. Overall survival was longer when the density of T cells in the blood was higher. Adjacent uninvolved lung tissue had the highest T cell clonality, exceeding tumor.

This table comes from immunoSEQ multiplex PCR, and its TCRdb copy is limited to in-frame clones, with some not included. The table includes fewer than 35,000 clones, about 88% detected once. Looked up from germline, CDR1 is SGHTA and CDR2 is FQGTGA. The CDR3 runs 14 residues. With V trimmed by 2 bases and J by 2 bases, 3 bases remained unmatched. Concerning this clone: Its antigen is still unknown.

The sequencing used peripheral blood, collected before any cancer treatment. J is TRBJ2-7 and V is TRBV7-3; 7 bases are shared with TRBD1. This TCR was recovered from a female donor at least 60 years old with stage I lung adenocarcinoma. The CDR3 sequence is CASSLRQGPYEQYF. CDR3 in DNA: TGTGCCAGCAGCTTACGACAGGGACCCTACGAGCAGTACTTC.